This TCR beta chain is from a study of T cell responses to AZD1222 COVID-19 vaccine. Some clones are missing from TCRdb's copy, which holds only in-frame ones; the method was immunoSEQ multiplex PCR. The sample consists of around 50,000 clones, 80% to 90% of them appearing once. There are 14 residues in the CDR3. Germline V gene data show CDR1 as SGHRS and CDR2 as YFSETQ. Trimming took 0 bases from V and 2 from J, leaving 7 bases between them. The V and J genes are TRBV5-1 and TRBJ2-3; D may correspond to TRBD1 or TRBD2 (5 bases each). The receptor was isolated from an adult who received the AZD1222 COVID-19 vaccine. The sample was peripheral blood, taken 28 days after the second AZD1222 dose. The CDR3 bases are TGCGCCAGCAGCTTGGCGGGGCTCACAGATACGCAGTATTTT. This codes for CASSLAGLTDTQYF.